These 27 T cell receptor beta chains came from one sample sequenced in a study of T cell responses to AZD1222 COVID-19 vaccine. Some clones are missing from TCRdb's copy, which holds only in-frame ones; the method was immunoSEQ multiplex PCR. The sample records about 100,000 clones, about 90% being singletons. Material: peripheral blood, obtained on day 0 of AZD1222 vaccination. The receptors derive from an adult in good health.

V usage is TRBV9 and J usage is TRBJ2-1; 9 nucleotides line up with TRBD2. CDR1 SGDLS and CDR2 YYNGEE come from the germline V gene. V was pared by 3 bases and J by 8 bases, with 12 bases of the junction left unmatched. The CDR3 sequence is 16 residues long. Written as DNA, the CDR3 is TGTGCCAGCAGCGCAGGAGTAGCGGGAGCGGGCGATGAGCAGTTCTTC. Amino acid sequence: CASSAGVAGAGDEQFF.

V is TRBV9 and J is TRBJ1-2, with D unclear. This CDR3 is built from 16 residues. Trimming pared 6 bases from V and 8 bases from J, leaving 26 bases between. The germline gives CDR1 SGDLS, CDR2 YYNGEE. The CDR3 DNA is TGTGCCAGCAACAGCCGGAAGGACCCCCAATGGCCGGGCTACACCTTC. Translating gives CASNSRKDPQWPGYTF. Full variable domain (remainder filled in from reference TRBV9 and TRBJ1-2): DSGVTQTPKHLITATGQRVTLRCSPRSGDLSVYWYQQSLDQGLQFLIQYYNGEERAKGNILERFSAQQFPDLHSELNLSSLELGDSALYFCASNSRKDPQWPGYTFGSGTRLTVV.

The CDR3 is CASRVGGGFDQPQHF. DNA of the CDR3: TGTGCCAGTAGAGTAGGGGGTGGTTTTGATCAGCCCCAGCATTTT. This sequence joins TRBV27 and TRBJ1-5; a possible D gene is TRBD1 (6 bases). V shed 9 bases and J shed 5 bases, with 20 bases lying between them. The CDR3 totals 15 residues. CDR1 and CDR2 (germline): MNHEY, SMNVEV (reference sequence).

This rearrangement joins TRBV18 to TRBJ2-1; possibly TRBD2 for D (6 bases). Trimming left V 5 bases short and J 7 bases short, with 12 bases between. Germline assignment: CDR1 KGHSH and CDR2 LQKENI. The CDR3 is made up of 13 amino acids. The CDR3 DNA reads as TGTGCCAGCTCATCGGGAGCGAGGAATGAGCAGTTCTTC. This sequence encodes CASSSGARNEQFF.

Only one count was recorded for this clone. The V and J genes are TRBV18 and TRBJ1-1; TRBD1 might be the D (6 bases). CDR3 length equals 18 residues. V was clipped by 3 bases and J by 3 bases, with 23 bases between them. The germline CDR1 and CDR2 sequences are KGHSH and LQKENI. The CDR3 coding sequence is TGTGCCAGCTCACCTCTCCGAACCCTCGGGACAAAGGACACTGAAGCTTTCTTT. It is translated as CASSPLRTLGTKDTEAFF.

This CDR3 reads CASSLRNGGRGYNEQFF. The CDR3, as DNA: TGTGCCAGCAGCTTGAGGAATGGCGGGAGGGGTTACAATGAGCAGTTCTTC. The chain uses TRBV5-4 and TRBJ2-1; 9 bases fit TRBD2. Trimming at V came to 1 base and at J to 4 bases, leaving 9 bases not matched to a gene. This CDR3 contains 17 residues. Germline V gene sequence: CDR1 SGHNT, CDR2 YYREEE (reference sequence).

The J gene is TRBJ2-2, the V gene TRBV3-1 (or the pseudogene TRBV3-2); a weak D match, TRBD2 (5 bases). CDR3 length equals 12 residues. Germline CDR1 is LGHDT and CDR2 is YNNKEL (reference sequence). V lost 8 bases and J lost 4, with 8 bases in between. Here the CDR3 reads CASRRGTGELFF. In nucleotides, the CDR3 is TGTGCCAGCCGCCGGGGCACCGGGGAGCTGTTTTTT.

The chain uses TRBV6-5 and TRBJ1-1, with D possibly TRBD1 on 5 matching bases. The CDR3 contains 14 residues. CDR1 and CDR2 from the germline V gene are MNHEY and SVGAGI. V shed 5 bases and J shed 2 bases, with 12 bases lying between them. Here the CDR3 reads CASSQTVLNTEAFF. The CDR3 region has the DNA TGTGCCAGCAGTCAGACAGTCTTAAACACTGAAGCTTTCTTT.

This rearrangement joins TRBV5-8 to TRBJ1-5; TRBD1 matches at 7 bases. This CDR3 is built from 17 residues. Losses at the gene ends were 2 bases for V and 0 bases for J; bases not matched to a gene: 8. Germline V gene lookup returns CDR1 SGHTS and CDR2 YDEGEE. The DNA for the CDR3 is TGTGCCAGCAGCTTCTCGACAGGGACTGATAGCAATCAGCCCCAGCATTTT. This gives the protein CASSFSTGTDSNQPQHF.

The chain links TRBV28 to TRBJ2-5; the D call may be TRBD1 or TRBD2 (6 bases each). The germline CDR1 and CDR2 sequences are MDHEN and SYDVKM. This CDR3 is 12 amino acids long. The V end lost 8 bases, the J end lost 4 bases, and 11 bases lay between the germline ends. CDR3 residues: CASGRGLETQYF. CDR3 bases: TGTGCCAGCGGCCGGGGGCTAGAGACCCAGTACTTC.

This chain joins TRBV28 and TRBJ1-3, with D uncertain. CDR1 and CDR2 from the germline V gene are MDHEN and SYDVKM. This CDR3 spans 14 amino acids. The V and J ends lost 1 base and 3 bases respectively, with 7 bases between them. CDR3 DNA sequence: TGTGCCAGCAGTTTATCTTCGGATGGAAACACCATATATTTT. Residues: CASSLSSDGNTIYF.

DNA of the CDR3: TGTGCCAGCAGTGAACGGACAGGGGGTTTTCAGCCCCAGCATTTT. Protein product: CASSERTGGFQPQHF. The chain employs TRBV6-1 and TRBJ1-5, with 10 nucleotides matching TRBD1. Losses at the gene ends were 2 bases for V and 6 bases for J; bases not matched to a gene: 4. The germline gives CDR1 MNHNS, CDR2 SASEGT. The CDR3 has 15 residues.

The J gene is TRBJ1-2, the V gene TRBV9; D unresolved. CDR1 and CDR2 from the germline V gene are SGDLS and YYNGEE. This CDR3 has 13 amino acids. The V gene lost 7 bases and the J gene lost 7 bases, with 17 bases spanning the gap. CDR3 residues: CASVESGGSGYTF. The CDR3 coding sequence is TGTGCCAGCGTCGAAAGTGGAGGGTCTGGCTACACCTTC. Full variable domain (remainder filled in from reference TRBV9 and TRBJ1-2): DSGVTQTPKHLITATGQRVTLRCSPRSGDLSVYWYQQSLDQGLQFLIQYYNGEERAKGNILERFSAQQFPDLHSELNLSSLELGDSALYFCASVESGGSGYTFGSGTRLTVV.

The chain links TRBV12-3 or TRBV12-4 to TRBJ2-5; no clear D gene. This CDR3 has 13 residues. Deletions cut 6 bases from V and 2 bases from J, with 10 bases between. In DNA form, the CDR3 reads TGTGCCAGCAGCCCTCAGTCTCAAGAGACCCAGTACTTC. Translated: CASSPQSQETQYF.

This rearrangement joins TRBV2 to TRBJ1-1; D is perhaps TRBD1 (6 bases). The CDR3 consists of 14 residues. Between the trimmed V and J ends, which lost 7 bases and 1 base, there was a span of 13 bases. Germline values: CDR1 SNHLY, CDR2 FYNNEI. CDR3 amino acids: CASTTDRRNTEAFF. The CDR3 DNA reads TGTGCCAGCACTACCGACAGGAGGAACACTGAAGCTTTCTTT.

Of note for this clone: This sample includes further DNA sequences coding for the same CDR3. The CDR3 sequence: CAWSVGRGWSEQYF. CDR3 coding DNA: TGTGCCTGGAGTGTAGGGCGGGGATGGTCCGAGCAGTACTTC. The chain links TRBV30 to TRBJ2-7; D may be TRBD2 (6 bases). Trimming took off 0 bases at V and 6 bases at J, with 15 bases between the two ends. The length of the CDR3 is 14 residues. Germline CDR1 reads GTSNPN; CDR2 reads SVGIG (reference sequence).

The chain has TRBV2 and TRBJ1-2; 8 bases match TRBD1. Per germline, CDR1 SNHLY and CDR2 FYNNEI. The CDR3 sequence is 11 residues long. The ends lost 6 bases at V and 7 bases at J; junction bases unmatched: 1. The CDR3 reads CASSDRGGYTF. The CDR3 DNA is TGTGCCAGCAGCGACAGGGGTGGCTACACCTTC.

This clone appeared once. V and J are TRBV18 and TRBJ2-5; no clear D. The CDR3 contains 14 residues. Germline CDR1 is KGHSH and CDR2 is LQKENI. Trimming shortened V by 0 bases and J by 2 bases, and 7 bases separated the two germline ends. The CDR3, as DNA: TGTGCCAGCTCACCACCCGCAGGACAAGAGACCCAGTACTTC. As protein: CASSPPAGQETQYF.

The genes are TRBV2 and TRBJ2-7; no firm D call. Germline V gene sequence: CDR1 SNHLY, CDR2 FYNNEI. The CDR3 is 12 residues long. V lost 5 bases and J lost 2, with 7 bases in between. This CDR3 reads CASSSRAYEQYF. The CDR3 nucleotides are TGTGCCAGCAGTTCCCGGGCCTACGAGCAGTACTTC.

This clone was detected a few times. The J gene is TRBJ2-7, the V gene TRBV5-1, with 11 bases that match TRBD1. V lost 4 bases and J lost 7; bases outside the gene matches: 7. Per the germline V gene, CDR1 is SGHRS and CDR2 is YFSETQ. The CDR3 has 14 amino acids. CDR3 protein: CASSPGQGAWEQYF. Written as DNA, the CDR3 is TGCGCCAGCAGCCCCGGACAGGGGGCGTGGGAGCAGTACTTC.

V is TRBV30 and J is TRBJ1-5, with 9 bases aligning to TRBD1. CDR1 GTSNPN and CDR2 SVGIG come from the germline V gene (reference sequence). The CDR3 covers 14 residues. V was clipped by 4 bases and J by 6 bases; unmatched bases: 7. The chain's CDR3 is CAWNMGQGVQPQHF. The CDR3 DNA reads as TGTGCCTGGAACATGGGACAGGGCGTTCAGCCCCAGCATTTT.

V is TRBV4-1 and J is TRBJ2-1; a possible D gene is TRBD2 (7 bases). V lost 0 bases, J lost 6 bases, and 21 bases lay in between. The CDR3 loop spans 18 amino acids. CDR1 is MGHRA, CDR2 YSYEKL, per germline. The CDR3 nucleotides read TGCGCCAGCAGCCAAGAGATAGGGGGGGATCGGAGTAGCAATGAGCAGTTCTTC. Translating gives CASSQEIGGDRSSNEQFF.

The rearrangement joins TRBV10-1 to TRBJ2-2, with D hard to call. This CDR3 has 15 residues. V was shortened by 1 base and J by 1 base, with 7 bases between the two germline ends. Per germline, CDR1 WNHNN and CDR2 SYGVQD (reference sequence). CDR3 nucleotides: TGCGCCAGCAGTGAGTTTACCGGGAACACCGGGGAGCTGTTTTTT. Residues: CASSEFTGNTGELFF.

This sequence joins TRBV7-9 and TRBJ1-4; 10 bases match TRBD1. This CDR3 is 16 amino acids long. CDR1 is SEHNR, CDR2 FQNEAQ, per germline (reference sequence). V trimming: 1 base; J trimming: 5 bases; junction bases outside the gene matches: 4. CDR3 DNA: TGTGCCAGCAGCTTAGGTCCGGGACAGGGGAATGAAAAACTGTTTTTT. It specifies CASSLGPGQGNEKLFF.

This clone has a single count. The chain combines TRBV6-5 with TRBJ1-1; TRBD1 is a possible D gene (6 bases). V shed 6 bases and J shed 8 bases, with 13 bases lying between them. CDR3 length: 12 amino acids. Germline V gene sequence: CDR1 MNHEY, CDR2 SVGAGI. The CDR3 nucleotides are TGTGCCAGCAGAAAAGGGGGGGGCGAAGCTTTCTTT. It encodes CASRKGGGEAFF.

This chain links TRBV27 with TRBJ2-1, with D possibly TRBD1 on 5 matching bases. Looked up from germline, CDR1 is MNHEY and CDR2 is SMNVEV (reference sequence). Trimming removed 4 bases at V and 6 bases at J, with 10 bases between. This CDR3 comprises 13 residues. CDR3 nucleotides: TGTGCCAGCAGTTCCCACACAGGCAATGAGCAGTTCTTC. This sequence encodes CASSSHTGNEQFF.

V is TRBV6-6 and J is TRBJ2-7, with D unclear. The CDR3 runs to 16 residues. V lost 0 bases and J 6 bases, leaving 18 bases between the germline ends. Germline assignment: CDR1 MNHNY and CDR2 SVGAGI (reference sequence). CDR3 nucleotide sequence: TGTGCCAGCAGTTACTCGTCCCGGCTGCCCCTGGTCGAGCAGTACTTC. It yields the protein CASSYSSRLPLVEQYF.